This T cell receptor beta chain was sequenced in a study of cytomegalovirus exposure and HLA in healthy donors. General study findings and limits: In a later analysis, specific HLA alleles were associated with under 20,000 TCR beta sequences at a 0.05 false discovery rate. In a later analysis, most CMV-associated TCR beta chains appeared HLA-restricted.

With respect to this clone: Its specificity is not known.

The PCR was carried out with 60 Vbeta primers and 13 Jbeta primers. Generated by immunoSEQ multiplex PCR, the TCRdb table keeps only in-frame clones and is missing some. The table lists 60,000 to 90,000 clones. Germline loops: CDR1 SGHTA, CDR2 FQGNSA. The germline V and J ends were trimmed by 4 bases and 1 base, with 11 bases remaining between them. The CDR3 has 15 amino acids. Donors had nominal health at sampling but likely had unrecorded immune exposures. The sample taken for sequencing was PBMCs. This chain links TRBV7-2 with TRBJ1-3; no clear D. This clonotype was obtained from a woman aged 40 to 49 in good health and CMV-seropositive. The CDR3 DNA sequence: TGTGCCAGCAGCTGGTCCGGCGGATCTGGAAACACCATATATTTT. This gives the protein CASSWSGGSGNTIYF.